This is a list of T cell receptor beta chains from one sample in a study of cytomegalovirus exposure and HLA in healthy donors. Clones were sequenced by immunoSEQ multiplex PCR, and TCRdb holds only the in-frame ones, with some missing. The top ten clones hold approximately 8.2% of a sample with fewer than 150,000 clones, around 70% of them seen once. The sample taken for sequencing was PBMCs. The receptors stem from a woman in her thirties or forties in good health and CMV-seropositive. Each CDR3 is given with its conserved first and last residue. The order of the fields is clone size, V gene, J gene, D gene, CDR3 protein, CDR3 DNA. D genes are given only for firm matches. Rows may omit the clone size; those that give it use once, few, many or a size class.

size: -; V: TRBV2; J: TRBJ2-6; D: -; CDR3: CASREGAKGANVLTF; DNA: TGTGCCAGCAGGGAGGGGGCAAAAGGGGCCAACGTCCTGACTTTC
size: -; V: TRBV9; J: TRBJ2-3; D: TRBD2; CDR3: CASSDPGTSGADTQYF; DNA: TGTGCCAGCAGCGACCCGGGGACTAGCGGGGCAGATACGCAGTATTTT
size: -; V: TRBV7-3; J: TRBJ1-6; D: TRBD1; CDR3: CASSLQGAKNSPLHF; DNA: TGTGCCAGCAGCCTTCAGGGGGCGAAGAATTCACCCCTCCACTTT
size: -; V: TRBV5-4; J: TRBJ1-5; D: -; CDR3: CASSLDPDQPQHF; DNA: TGTGCCAGCAGCTTGGACCCAGATCAGCCCCAGCATTTT
size: -; V: TRBV5-4; J: TRBJ1-2; D: TRBD1; CDR3: CASSPLPGQGLYGYTF; DNA: TGTGCCAGCAGCCCGCTCCCGGGACAGGGACTTTATGGCTACACCTTC
size: few; V: TRBV7-9; J: TRBJ2-7; D: TRBD1; CDR3: CASSFGTEKGYF; DNA: TGTGCCAGCAGCTTCGGGACAGAGAAGGGGTACTTC
size: -; V: TRBV5-1; J: TRBJ2-5; D: TRBD1; CDR3: CASSSGTGLETQYF; DNA: TGCGCCAGCAGCTCCGGGACAGGGTTAGAGACCCAGTACTTC
size: -; V: TRBV2; J: TRBJ2-5; D: -; CDR3: CASSPQAETQYF; DNA: TGTGCCAGCAGTCCACAGGCGGAGACCCAGTACTTC
size: -; V: TRBV7-2; J: TRBJ2-3; D: TRBD2; CDR3: CASSFGTSGGTDTQYF; DNA: TGTGCCAGCAGCTTTGGGACTAGCGGGGGGACAGATACGCAGTATTTT
size: -; V: TRBV5-1; J: TRBJ1-1; D: TRBD1; CDR3: CASRLNQGAYTEAFF; DNA: TGCGCCAGCAGATTGAATCAGGGGGCGTACACTGAAGCTTTCTTT
size: medium-sized; V: TRBV5-1; J: TRBJ2-2; D: TRBD1; CDR3: CASSLFEGAHGELFF; DNA: TGCGCCAGCAGCTTGTTTGAGGGGGCCCACGGGGAGCTGTTTTTT
size: -; V: TRBV11-1; J: TRBJ1-1; D: TRBD1; CDR3: CASSYRQGMNTEAFF; DNA: TGTGCCAGCAGCTACCGACAGGGTATGAACACTGAAGCTTTCTTT
size: -; V: TRBV6-5; J: TRBJ1-4; D: TRBD1; CDR3: CASSSWTGDREKLFF; DNA: TGTGCCAGCAGTTCCTGGACAGGGGATCGGGAAAAACTGTTTTTT
size: -; V: TRBV27; J: TRBJ1-1; D: TRBD1; CDR3: CASSKGQGGTEAFF; DNA: TGTGCCAGCAGTAAAGGACAGGGAGGCACTGAAGCTTTCTTT
size: -; V: TRBV19; J: TRBJ2-5; D: TRBD2; CDR3: CASSISGGAQTQYF; DNA: TGTGCCAGTAGTATAAGCGGGGGGGCCCAGACCCAGTACTTC
size: -; V: TRBV10-3; J: TRBJ2-3; D: -; CDR3: CAISETSFSTDTQYF; DNA: TGTGCCATCAGTGAAACTAGTTTTAGCACAGATACGCAGTATTTT
size: -; V: TRBV4-3; J: TRBJ2-1; D: TRBD2; CDR3: CASSQDRASGAYEQFF; DNA: TGCGCCAGCAGCCAAGATAGGGCTAGCGGGGCGTATGAGCAGTTCTTC
size: -; V: TRBV7-2; J: TRBJ1-2; D: -; CDR3: CASSLYPSNYGYTF; DNA: TGTGCCAGCAGCTTATATCCCAGTAACTATGGCTACACCTTC
size: -; V: TRBV7-2; J: TRBJ2-5; D: -; CDR3: CASSLTRAAAQETQYF; DNA: TGTGCCAGCAGCTTAACAAGAGCGGCAGCTCAAGAGACCCAGTACTTC
size: -; V: TRBV4-3; J: TRBJ1-6; D: -; CDR3: CASSQDLRRAGSPLHF; DNA: TGCGCCAGCAGCCAAGATTTGCGCAGGGCAGGTTCACCCCTCCACTTT
size: -; V: TRBV7-2; J: TRBJ1-5; D: -; CDR3: CASSLALDRGNQPQHF; DNA: TGTGCCAGCAGCTTAGCCTTGGACAGAGGGAATCAGCCCCAGCATTTT
size: -; V: TRBV7-2; J: TRBJ2-7; D: -; CDR3: CASSLEAGRAYEQYF; DNA: TGTGCCAGCAGCTTAGAAGCAGGGCGAGCATACGAGCAGTACTTC
size: -; V: TRBV10-3; J: TRBJ2-7; D: -; CDR3: CAISAGDEQYF; DNA: TGTGCCATCAGTGCAGGGGACGAGCAGTACTTC
size: -; V: TRBV6-5; J: TRBJ1-5; D: -; CDR3: CASSPLSGGNQPQHF; DNA: TGTGCCAGCAGTCCCCTTTCCGGTGGCAATCAGCCCCAGCATTTT
size: -; V: TRBV6-1; J: TRBJ2-1; D: -; CDR3: CASNRLVAGYNEQFF; DNA: TGTGCCAGCAACCGACTAGTCGCGGGATACAATGAGCAGTTCTTC
size: -; V: TRBV5-1; J: TRBJ2-7; D: TRBD1; CDR3: CASSVGQGTSYEQYF; DNA: TGCGCCAGCAGCGTGGGACAGGGGACATCCTACGAGCAGTACTTC
size: -; V: TRBV5-8; J: TRBJ1-4; D: -; CDR3: CASSLAGREGEKLFF; DNA: TGTGCCAGCAGCTTGGCAGGCCGCGAAGGCGAAAAACTGTTTTTT
size: -; V: TRBV7-9; J: TRBJ1-2; D: TRBD1; CDR3: CASSYSGTGSHGYTF; DNA: TGTGCCAGCAGCTACTCCGGGACAGGGTCCCATGGCTACACCTTC
size: -; V: TRBV1; J: TRBJ1-6; D: -; CDR3: CTSSRGRGKSPLHF; DNA: TGCACCAGCAGCCGGGGCAGGGGAAAATCACCCCTCCACTTT
size: -; V: TRBV10-3; J: TRBJ1-2; D: TRBD1; CDR3: CAISDPGQGANGYTF; DNA: TGTGCCATCAGTGACCCGGGACAGGGGGCGAATGGCTACACCTTC
size: -; V: TRBV7-9; J: TRBJ2-3; D: TRBD2; CDR3: CASSLAAGITDTQYF; DNA: TGTGCCAGCAGCCTGGCAGCGGGGATCACAGATACGCAGTATTTT
size: -; V: TRBV7-9; J: TRBJ2-7; D: TRBD1; CDR3: CASSRGTGGGQYF; DNA: TGTGCCAGCAGCCGCGGGACAGGGGGCGGGCAGTACTTC
size: -; V: TRBV11-2; J: TRBJ1-2; D: -; CDR3: CASSRLSEGYGYTF; DNA: TGTGCCAGCAGCCGACTCTCGGAGGGGTATGGCTACACCTTC
size: -; V: TRBV19; J: TRBJ1-2; D: -; CDR3: CASSPRTFDGYTF; DNA: TGTGCCAGTAGCCCGAGGACTTTTGACGGCTACACCTTC
size: -; V: TRBV2; J: TRBJ2-7; D: TRBD2; CDR3: CASSEKGLAGYEQYF; DNA: TGTGCCAGCAGTGAAAAGGGACTAGCGGGGTACGAGCAGTACTTC
size: -; V: TRBV6-5; J: TRBJ1-1; D: TRBD1; CDR3: CASSSQGGTEAFF; DNA: TGTGCCAGCAGTTCACAGGGGGGCACTGAAGCTTTCTTT
size: once; V: TRBV4-1; J: TRBJ1-2; D: -; CDR3: CASSQDGINEDYGYTF; DNA: TGCGCCAGCAGCCAAGACGGGATAAACGAGGACTATGGCTACACCTTC
size: once; V: TRBV4-3; J: TRBJ2-3; D: TRBD2; CDR3: CASSQDGLAGAGDTQYF; DNA: TGCGCCAGCAGCCAAGATGGCCTAGCGGGGGCGGGAGATACGCAGTATTTT
size: -; V: TRBV5-3; J: TRBJ1-4; D: TRBD1; CDR3: CARSDETGTGGEKLFF; DNA: TGTGCCAGAAGCGACGAAACCGGGACAGGGGGAGAAAAACTGTTTTTT
size: -; V: TRBV14; J: TRBJ2-7; D: TRBD2; CDR3: CASSQDTRLADYEQYF; DNA: TGTGCCAGCAGCCAAGACACGAGACTAGCTGACTACGAGCAGTACTTC
size: -; V: TRBV9; J: TRBJ2-1; D: -; CDR3: CASSRMRHISYNEQFF; DNA: TGTGCCAGCAGCCGGATGAGACATATCTCCTACAATGAGCAGTTCTTC
size: few; V: TRBV7-6; J: TRBJ1-1; D: -; CDR3: CASSLQGARGGTEAFF; DNA: TGTGCCAGCAGCTTACAGGGTGCAAGGGGGGGAACTGAAGCTTTCTTT
size: once; V: TRBV5-5; J: TRBJ1-1; D: TRBD1; CDR3: CASSLQGDTEAFF; DNA: TGTGCCAGCAGCTTACAGGGGGACACTGAAGCTTTCTTT
size: -; V: TRBV5-1; J: TRBJ2-7; D: -; CDR3: CASSPRAYYEQYF; DNA: TGCGCCAGCAGCCCGAGGGCATACTACGAGCAGTACTTC
size: -; V: TRBV6-1; J: TRBJ1-5; D: -; CDR3: CASSAGDNSNQPQHF; DNA: TGTGCCAGCAGTGCTGGGGACAATAGCAATCAGCCCCAGCATTTT
size: -; V: TRBV13; J: TRBJ2-2; D: -; CDR3: CASSSGQNTGELFF; DNA: TGTGCCAGCAGCTCGGGACAGAACACCGGGGAGCTGTTTTTT
size: -; V: TRBV7-2; J: TRBJ1-2; D: TRBD1; CDR3: CASSLGGAGGYGGYTF; DNA: TGTGCCAGCAGCTTAGGCGGGGCAGGGGGCTATGGTGGCTACACCTTC
size: -; V: TRBV5-8; J: TRBJ2-7; D: -; CDR3: CASSFGGESYEQYF; DNA: TGTGCCAGCAGCTTCGGAGGGGAGTCCTACGAGCAGTACTTC